This section outlines one T cell receptor (beta chain) sequence together with its context. Its antigen is currently unknown. It was with 60 Vbeta and 13 Jbeta primers that the PCR ran. This table comes from immunoSEQ multiplex PCR, and its TCRdb copy is limited to in-frame clones, with some not included. The profile covers 250,000 to 350,000 clones, with under 80% appearing a single time and 2% to 2.5% taken by the ten largest. This sample is drawn from a study of cytomegalovirus exposure and HLA in healthy donors. Study results and caveats: A missense DCLRE1C variant was associated with V- and J-gene trimming of TCR beta chains in a later analysis, and an independent cohort replicated the association.

V was trimmed by 3 bases and J by 2 bases, leaving 8 bases between them. This CDR3 has 13 residues. Germline loops: CDR1 SGDLS, CDR2 YYNGEE. Sequenced input: PBMCs. The V and J genes are TRBV9 and TRBJ1-1; no clear D. This TCR was sampled from a female donor in good health and CMV-seronegative. CDR3 protein: CASSGAGNTEAFF. In DNA, the CDR3 is TGTGCCAGCAGCGGGGCGGGAAACACTGAAGCTTTCTTT.